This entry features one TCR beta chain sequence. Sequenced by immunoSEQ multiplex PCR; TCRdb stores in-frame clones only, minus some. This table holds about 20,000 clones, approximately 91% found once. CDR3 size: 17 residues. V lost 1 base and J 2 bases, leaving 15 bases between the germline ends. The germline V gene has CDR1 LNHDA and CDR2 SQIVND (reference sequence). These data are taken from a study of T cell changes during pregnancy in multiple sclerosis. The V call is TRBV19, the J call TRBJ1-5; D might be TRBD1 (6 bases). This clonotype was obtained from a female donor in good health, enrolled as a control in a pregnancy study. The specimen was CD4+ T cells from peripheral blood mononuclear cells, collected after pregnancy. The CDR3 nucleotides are TGTGCCAGTAGTATAGCAGGGGCTTGGGTTCGCAATCAGCCCCAGCATTTT. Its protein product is CASSIAGAWVRNQPQHF.